The sequence of this T cell receptor beta chain was determined in a study of T-cell memory formation after mild COVID-19. Study overall: Clusters were largely donor specific. Overall study findings and caveats: Among contracting clones, CD4+ were mainly CM/EM and CD8+ enriched in EMRA. Among clones peaking at day 37 in the second wave, SARS-CoV-2 specificity remained unconfirmed. The finding that pre-infection memory included some responding clones suggested that cross-reactive memory joined.

Remarks on this clonotype: Its antigen is undetermined.

The CDR3 extends over 14 amino acids. V lost 2 bases and J 5 bases, leaving 12 bases between the germline ends. TCRdb re-derived calls from the 5' RACE reads in MiXCR, one entry per CDR3 protein. The sample records about 290,000 distinct CDR3 sequences, 15% to 20% being singletons. The chain employs TRBV12-3 or TRBV12-4 and TRBJ1-1; TRBD1 might be the D (5 bases). This sequence originates from a man between 18 and 35 years old who had mild COVID-19 (a few samples of this study predate the infection). Cell type and time point are not known. Sequencing used PBMCs or a T cell subset sorted from them (not recorded which). CDR3 nucleotides: TGTGCCAGCAGTTTACAGGGCCCTCCGACTGAAGCTTTCTTT. Amino acid sequence: CASSLQGPPTEAFF.